This T cell receptor (beta chain) originates from a study of identical twins. The CDR3 covers 13 residues. Germline CDR1 is MNHEY and CDR2 is SVGAGI. The ends lost 5 bases at V and 5 bases at J; junction bases unmatched: 5. This clonotype was counted between two and nine times. Using its own MiXCR run on the 5' RACE reads, TCRdb lists one record per CDR3 protein. The repertoire includes approximately 890,000 distinct CDR3 sequences, roughly an eighth of them detected once, and 1.5% to 2% sits in the top ten. These data also formed part of another study, on yellow fever vaccine responses in identical twins.

The TCR originated in a woman younger than 35 in good health. The chain is built from TRBV6-5 and TRBJ2-5; 7 bases align to TRBD1. Sequencing was performed on PBMCs. This CDR3 reads CASSNRGWETQYF. For the CDR3, the DNA is TGTGCCAGCAGTAACAGGGGTTGGGAGACCCAGTACTTC.